Listed here are 20 T cell receptor beta chains from one sample, sequenced in a study of T-cell memory formation after mild COVID-19 (dated by TCRdb to the early 2020s). The receptor library was made with 5' RACE. For sequencing, an Illumina NovaSeq 6000 was employed. Starting from the raw public reads, TCRdb applied fastp trimming at Q25, assembled clones with MiXCR and retained in-frame beta chains. Every CDR3 protein is listed once, alongside the most common genes and DNA of its rows. This sample holds more than 250,000 distinct CDR3 sequences; over 15% were observed only once. The ten largest clones represent roughly 21% of the sample. Material for sequencing was PBMCs or a T cell subset sorted from them (not recorded which). The receptors originated from a man aged 18 to 29 who had mild COVID-19 (a few samples of this study predate the infection). The sample titles of this study are shuffled in the database, so cell type and time point are left out; the donor was told from shared clones.

The table lists this clonotype with a few counts. The rearrangement links TRBV4-1 to TRBJ2-5, with TRBD1 matching over 7 bases. V lost 3 bases to trimming and J lost 11 bases; unmatched junction nucleotides: 15. The CDR3 runs to 15 residues. Germline CDR1 MGHRA, CDR2 YSYEKL. CDR3 sequence reads: CASSHLRDSGFRQYF. Written as DNA, the CDR3 is TGCGCCAGCAGCCACCTACGGGACAGTGGTTTTCGACAGTACTTC.

This clonotype was counted only a few times. The chain joins TRBV7-7 to TRBJ2-7; D unclear. This CDR3 is built from 15 residues. Germline V gene lookup returns CDR1 SSHAT and CDR2 FNYEAQ (reference sequence). Written as DNA, the CDR3 is TGTGCTAGCAGTTACCACCGCCTTAGAGTCTACGAGCAGTACGTC. Encoded protein: CASSYHRLRVYEQYV.

J is TRBJ2-2 and V is TRBV7-9; 7 bases are a match to TRBD1. Losses at the gene ends were 4 bases for V and 1 base for J; bases not matched to a gene: 6. CDR1 and CDR2 (germline): SEHNR, FQNEAQ (reference sequence). This CDR3 is built from 16 residues. Here the CDR3 DNA reads TGTGCCAGCAGCTCAACCGGACAGGAGAACACCGGGGAGCTGTTTTTT. Its protein product is CASSSTGQENTGELFF. Complete variable domain (other parts from reference TRBV7-9 and TRBJ2-2): DTGVSQNPRHKITKRGQNVTFRCDPISEHNRLYWYRQTLGQGPEFLTYFQNEAQLEKSRLLSDRFSAERPKGSFSTLEIQRTEQGDSAMYLCASSSTGQENTGELFFGEGSRLTVL.

This clonotype was counted a few times. V is TRBV6-2 or TRBV6-3 and J is TRBJ2-5; D gene unclear. The CDR3 consists of 13 residues. Trimming removed 4 bases at V and 5 bases at J, with 11 bases between. The germline V gene has CDR1 MNHEY and CDR2 SVGEGT. This chain's CDR3 is CASSSSLGETQYF. The CDR3 DNA follows: TGTGCCAGCAGTTCATCTTTGGGGGAGACCCAGTACTTC.

This clonotype was recorded at least ten times. J is TRBJ1-1 and V is TRBV20-1; TRBD1 aligns across 7 bases. This CDR3 comprises 12 residues. In germline, CDR1 is DFQATT, CDR2 SNEGSKA (reference sequence). J was trimmed by 1 base and V by 5 bases; bases with no gene match: 1. The CDR3 nucleotides are TGCAGTGCTTGGACAGGGAACACTGAAGCTTTCTTT. Encoded protein: CSAWTGNTEAFF.

This clonotype was detected only a few times. The rearrangement uses TRBV7-2 and TRBJ1-2, with D uncertain. The CDR3 sequence is 13 residues long. Per the germline V gene, CDR1 is SGHTA and CDR2 is FQGNSA. Trimming removed 2 bases from V and 6 bases from J, with 10 bases in between. CDR3 sequence: CASSLRSSNGYTF. The CDR3 DNA reads as TGTGCCAGCAGCTTACGGAGTTCCAATGGCTACACCTTC.

This clonotype turned up a few times. The chain couples TRBV12-3 or TRBV12-4 to TRBJ1-6, with unresolved D. This CDR3 is 15 amino acids long. V lost 3 bases and J lost 3, with 9 bases in between. The CDR3 bases are TGTGCCAGCAGTTTTGAGGGTAGCTATAATTCACCCCTCCACTTT. Amino acid sequence: CASSFEGSYNSPLHF.

This rearrangement joins TRBV4-1 to TRBJ1-6; a possible D gene is TRBD1 (5 bases). Trimming took 8 bases from V and 0 from J, leaving 11 bases between them. There are 15 residues in the CDR3. Germline V lookup: CDR1 MGHRA, CDR2 YSYEKL. CDR3 sequence (DNA): TGCGCCAGCCGACAGACGAGCTCCTATAATTCACCCCTCCACTTT. It encodes CASRQTSSYNSPLHF.

The chain is built from TRBV12-3 or TRBV12-4 and TRBJ2-1, with D perhaps matching TRBD2 (7 bases). Trimming stripped 7 bases from V and 6 bases from J, with 16 bases between. CDR3 length: 14 amino acids. This CDR3 is CASKRGGRPNEQFF. The CDR3 DNA is TGTGCCAGCAAGAGGGGGGGCCGGCCCAATGAGCAGTTCTTC.

There are many counts of this clonotype. V gene TRBV5-1 combines with J gene TRBJ2-3; 7 bases line up with TRBD1. Germline V gene lookup returns CDR1 SGHRS and CDR2 YFSETQ. The length of the CDR3 is 14 residues. The junction had 9 bases not matched to a gene; V was cut back by 8 bases and J by 3 bases. DNA for the CDR3: TGCGCCAGTAATCCGGGACAGAAGACAGATACGCAGTATTTT. Its protein is CASNPGQKTDTQYF.

This clonotype was counted only a few times. The chain employs TRBV14 and TRBJ2-2, with 8 bases lining up with TRBD2. Germline V gene sequence: CDR1 SGHDN, CDR2 FVKESK. V gave up 4 bases and J gave up 5 bases; unmatched junction bases: 6. The CDR3 is 15 amino acids. The DNA of the CDR3 is TGTGCCAGCAGCCTTTCCGGGACTAGTACCGGGGAGCTGTTTTTT. This sequence encodes CASSLSGTSTGELFF.

This clonotype has more than one count but fewer than ten. The chain combines TRBV19 with TRBJ1-6, with D possibly matching TRBD1 (5 bases). The CDR3 sequence is 14 residues long. Trimming took 3 bases from V and 7 from J, leaving 10 bases between them. Germline loops: CDR1 LNHDA, CDR2 SQIVND (reference sequence). The CDR3 DNA is TGTGCCAGTAGTATCGGGGGGAAGAATTCACCCCTCCACTTT. Translation: CASSIGGKNSPLHF.

The J gene is TRBJ2-3, the V gene TRBV20-1; 7 bases map to TRBD2. CDR3 length: 15 residues. Trimming removed 6 bases from V and 2 bases from J; junction bases left unmatched: 11. Germline loops: CDR1 DFQATT, CDR2 SNEGSKA (reference sequence). The CDR3 protein is CSARNLADLTDTQYF. CDR3 bases: TGCAGTGCCCGAAACCTAGCGGACCTCACAGATACGCAGTATTTT.

This clonotype turned up a few times. The CDR3 protein is CAISVSSNQPQHF. For the CDR3, the DNA is TGTGCCATCAGTGTCTCCAGCAATCAGCCCCAGCATTTT. This sequence joins TRBV10-3 and TRBJ1-5; D uncertain. This CDR3 comprises 13 residues. V was trimmed by 4 bases and J by 1 base, leaving 5 bases between them. The germline V gene has CDR1 ENHRY and CDR2 SYGVKD.

V usage is TRBV7-8 and J usage is TRBJ2-5; no clear D gene. Trimming took off 1 base at V and 6 bases at J, with 12 bases between the two ends. This CDR3 is 14 amino acids long. Germline V CDR1 and CDR2: SGHVS, FQNEAQ. The CDR3 spells CASSLVPDSQTQYF. The DNA of the CDR3 is TGTGCCAGCAGCTTAGTTCCCGATTCCCAGACCCAGTACTTC.

Notes on this clonotype: A clone one base away is much larger, so this may be a read error. J is TRBJ1-5 and V is TRBV20-1; D is unclear. CDR3 length: 12 residues. V shed 1 base and J shed 0 bases, with 1 base lying between them. Germline values: CDR1 DFQATT, CDR2 SNEGSKA (reference sequence). The CDR3 here is CSARGSNQPQHF. The DNA of the CDR3 is TGCAGTGCTAGAGGTAGCAATCAGCCCCAGCATTTT.

The chain has TRBV5-1 and TRBJ1-1; D ambiguous. CDR1 and CDR2 (germline): SGHRS, YFSETQ. V lost 0 bases to trimming and J lost 7 bases, with 7 bases between them. This CDR3 comprises 12 residues. The CDR3, as DNA: TGCGCCAGCAGCTTGGTGGGGAATGAAGCTTTCTTT. Its protein product is CASSLVGNEAFF.

The rearrangement links TRBV20-1 to TRBJ2-7; TRBD2 matches at 10 bases. CDR1 and CDR2 from the germline V gene are DFQATT and SNEGSKA (reference sequence). Losses at the gene ends were 4 bases for V and 6 bases for J; bases not matched to a gene: 12. The CDR3 loop spans 15 amino acids. The CDR3 DNA is TGCAGTGCTACAGAGGCCACTAGCGGGGACACCGAGCAGTACGTC. This translates into CSATEATSGDTEQYV.

This chain connects TRBV10-1 to TRBJ2-2; 9 positions agree with TRBD1. The length of the CDR3 is 14 residues. Germline V gives CDR1 WNHNN, CDR2 SYGVQD (reference sequence). V shed 5 bases, J shed 6 bases, and the junction held 4 bases outside the gene matches. The CDR3: CASSRQGGAGELFF. CDR3 in DNA: TGCGCCAGCAGTAGACAGGGGGGAGCCGGGGAGCTGTTTTTT.

The chain links TRBV21-1 to TRBJ2-7; the D segment call TRBD2 is taken from the table without a DNA check. TRBV21-1 is termed a pseudogene. The CDR3 is made up of 14 amino acids. The DNA for the CDR3 is TGTGCCAGCAGCAAAAAGGCGGGGGGGTACGAGCAGTACTTC. Protein sequence: CASSKKAGGYEQYF.